This T cell receptor (beta chain) originates from a study of CDR3 diversity in severe acne. TCRdb analysed the PCR reads with MiXCR anew, one entry per CDR3 protein. This table holds roughly 79,000 distinct CDR3 sequences, around 50% found once. The CDR3 sequence is 15 residues long. From germline, CDR1 is SGHRS and CDR2 YFSETQ. Trimming took 0 bases from V and 3 from J, leaving 13 bases between them. Within the sample, this clonotype is medium-sized. This TCR was sampled from a male donor with severe acne vulgaris. The chain recombines TRBV5-1 with TRBJ2-7, with a weak D call TRBD2 (5 bases). Sequencing used blood. The CDR3 coding sequence is TGCGCCAGCAGCTTGGCCGTTGGAGGTGTCTACGAGCAGTACTTC. Residues: CASSLAVGGVYEQYF.